Shown below are 31 T cell receptor beta chains from a single sample sequenced in a study of neurological immune-mediated disorders (dated by TCRdb to the late 2010s). Preparation of the library involved 5' RACE. The listed sequencing device is Illumina HiSeq 2500. TCRdb took the public reads, trimmed them with fastp at Q25, ran MiXCR for clone calling and kept in-frame beta chains. Rows are combined by CDR3 protein, so each entry shows the most common genes and DNA. This sample comprises about 71,000 distinct CDR3 sequences, around 3.7% of them detected only once. Roughly 3.7% of the sample is taken by the ten largest. The source material was PBMCs. The origin of the receptors is a man aged 40-49 years with multiple sclerosis.

This clonotype has ten or more counts. The chain carries TRBV24-1 and TRBJ1-1; D remains ambiguous. The germline gives CDR1 KGHDR, CDR2 SFDVKD. The CDR3 consists of 13 residues. V lost 3 bases to trimming and J lost 8 bases, with 12 bases between them. The CDR3 region is CATSDPILGEAFF. Written as DNA, the CDR3 is TGTGCCACCAGTGATCCGATACTAGGGGAAGCTTTCTTT.

This clonotype has at least ten counts. This rearrangement joins TRBV12-3 or TRBV12-4 to TRBJ1-5, with a possible D match to TRBD1 (5 bases). The length of the CDR3 is 18 residues. The V gene lost 5 bases and the J gene lost 0 bases, with 20 bases spanning the gap. The chain's CDR3 is CASSEDNGLVNSNQPQHF. Here the CDR3 DNA reads TGTGCCAGCAGTGAGGACAATGGACTAGTTAATAGCAATCAGCCCCAGCATTTT.

This clonotype was picked up many times. The rearrangement joins TRBV12-3 or TRBV12-4 to TRBJ2-6; 9 nucleotides line up with TRBD2. The CDR3 has 17 residues. V lost 4 bases, J lost 4 bases, and 8 bases stayed unmatched. CDR3 nucleotides: TGTGCCAGCAGTTCAGACGGCGGGAGGGCCGGGGCCAACGTCCTGACTTTC. Amino acid sequence: CASSSDGGRAGANVLTF.

A remark on this clonotype: This may be a read error, as it is one base from a much larger clone. The gene calls are TRBV7-9 and TRBJ2-7, with D unclear. The CDR3 runs 11 residues. CDR1 and CDR2 from the germline V gene are SEHNR and FQNEAQ (reference sequence). CDR3 sequence: CDSSSGPGPYF. For the CDR3, the DNA is TGTGACAGCAGCTCCGGACCCGGCCCGTACTTC.

This clonotype appeared many times. The chain couples TRBV11-2 to TRBJ1-2; D call uncertain. The CDR3 loop spans 14 amino acids. V was pared by 5 bases and J by 7 bases, with 17 bases between. The germline CDR1 and CDR2 sequences are SGHAT and FQNNGV. CDR3 in amino acids: CASSPNGGLSGYTF. Here the CDR3 DNA reads TGTGCCAGCAGCCCGAATGGAGGTTTGAGTGGCTACACCTTC. Full variable domain (remainder filled in from reference TRBV11-2 and TRBJ1-2): EAGVAQSPRYKIIEKRQSVAFWCNPISGHATLYWYQQILGQGPKLLIQFQNNGVVDDSQLPKDRFSAERLKGVDSTLKIQPAKLEDSAVYLCASSPNGGLSGYTFGSGTRLTVV.

The table lists this clonotype with many counts. This chain joins TRBV6-2 or TRBV6-3 and TRBJ2-2, with D uncertain. The CDR3 is 13 amino acids. Germline V gene data show CDR1 as MNHEY and CDR2 as SVGEGT. Between the trimmed V and J ends, which lost 2 bases and 6 bases, there was a span of 7 bases. CDR3 DNA sequence: TGTGCCAGCAGTTACACTGGCCCCGGGGAGCTGTTTTTT. It codes for CASSYTGPGELFF.

This clonotype was counted many times. The chain carries TRBV15 and TRBJ2-1, with D maybe TRBD2 (5 bases). Germline V lookup: CDR1 LNHNV, CDR2 YYDKDF (reference sequence). V gave up 5 bases and J gave up 8 bases, with 19 bases separating them. The length of the CDR3 is 15 residues. The CDR3 loop is CATSSSRDGGDEQFF. The DNA for the CDR3 is TGTGCCACCAGCTCCTCCCGTGATGGAGGCGATGAGCAGTTCTTC.

There are many counts of this clonotype. The chain has TRBV12-3 or TRBV12-4 and TRBJ1-5; tentatively, D is TRBD1 (5 bases). The CDR3 covers 14 residues. V was clipped by 8 bases and J by 7 bases, with 18 bases between them. CDR3 sequence (DNA): TGTGCCAGCGCCCCGGGGAGGGCAGGGCAGCCCCAGCATTTT. This sequence encodes CASAPGRAGQPQHF.

This clonotype was seen at least ten times. V is TRBV20-1 and J is TRBJ2-3, with TRBD2 matching 10 bases. The V gene's germline CDR1 is DFQATT and CDR2 SNEGSKA (reference sequence). The trim removed 6 bases at V and 2 bases at J, leaving 8 bases unmatched. The CDR3 consists of 15 residues. For the CDR3, the DNA is TGCAGTGCCAGCGGGGGGGCCTGGAACACAGATACGCAGTATTTT. Translating it yields CSASGGAWNTDTQYF.

The table lists this clonotype with many counts. V is TRBV6-5 and J is TRBJ2-4, with 8 bases lining up with TRBD2. This CDR3 region has 16 residues. Germline V gene data show CDR1 as MNHEY and CDR2 as SVGAGI. V shed 6 bases and J 6 bases; nucleotides not matched to a gene: 13. CDR3 nucleotides: TGTGCCAGCAGCCCCGCTAGCGGGTTCCTAGGAAACATTCAGTACTTC. Translation: CASSPASGFLGNIQYF.

The table lists this clonotype with many counts. The gene calls are TRBV4-2 and TRBJ2-2; TRBD2 aligns across 11 bases. Germline V CDR1 and CDR2: LGHNA, YNFKEQ. This CDR3 spans 17 amino acids. J lost 5 bases, V lost 1 base, and 6 bases had no gene match. The CDR3 sequence: CASSQATSGTGTGELFF. The CDR3 DNA follows: TGTGCCAGCAGCCAAGCGACTAGCGGGACTGGAACCGGGGAGCTGTTTTTT.

This clonotype was seen at least ten times. The J gene is TRBJ2-3, the V gene TRBV3-1; D gene uncertain. The V and J ends lost 4 bases and 4 bases respectively, with 9 bases between them. Looked up from germline, CDR1 is LGHDT and CDR2 is YNNKEL (reference sequence). The CDR3 is made up of 13 amino acids. For the CDR3, the DNA is TGTGCCAGCAGCCGTCCGTTCCCAGATACGCAGTATTTT. Amino acids: CASSRPFPDTQYF.

This clonotype was seen at least ten times. The chain joins TRBV7-8 to TRBJ1-6; D might be TRBD1 (5 bases). CDR1 SGHVS and CDR2 FQNEAQ come from the germline V gene. There are 10 residues in the CDR3. V lost 10 bases and J 10 bases, leaving 8 bases between the germline ends. CDR3 sequence (DNA): TGTGCCATTGGGGGGTCACCCCTCCACTTT. It is translated as CAIGGSPLHF.

This clonotype was seen ten or more times. The chain carries TRBV12-3 or TRBV12-4 and TRBJ1-2, with 12 nucleotides matching TRBD1. The CDR3 extends over 12 amino acids. Trimming cost V 6 bases and J 12 bases; bases outside gene matches: 5. DNA for the CDR3: TGTGCCAGCAGACCGGGACAGGGGGCGAACACCTTC. Translated, it gives CASRPGQGANTF.

This clonotype showed up many times. The V gene is TRBV7-2, the J gene TRBJ2-5; D not certain. CDR3 length equals 15 residues. Trimming stripped 1 base from V and 1 base from J, with 10 bases between. CDR1 and CDR2 from the germline V gene are SGHTA and FQGNSA. The CDR3 sequence: CASSLGPTLQETQYF. CDR3 bases: TGTGCCAGCAGCTTAGGCCCTACCCTCCAAGAGACCCAGTACTTC.

J is TRBJ1-1 and V is TRBV6-5; D is perhaps TRBD1 (5 bases). Per the germline V gene, CDR1 is MNHEY and CDR2 is SVGAGI. CDR3 size: 15 residues. V was shortened by 5 bases and J by 5 bases, with 18 bases between the two germline ends. The CDR3 DNA reads TGTGCCAGCAGTACAATCCGACCCGGGGGGACTGAAGCTTTCTTT. Its translation: CASSTIRPGGTEAFF.

This clonotype was seen a handful of times. The V call is TRBV15, the J call TRBJ1-2, with a tentative D call TRBD1 (5 bases). Germline V gives CDR1 LNHNV, CDR2 YYDKDF (reference sequence). The CDR3 consists of 16 residues. Trimming pared 0 bases from V and 0 bases from J, leaving 11 bases between. CDR3 protein: CATSRDLGGANYGYTF. The DNA of the CDR3 is TGTGCCACCAGCAGAGATCTCGGGGGAGCTAACTATGGCTACACCTTC. The entire variable domain, with the rest obtained from reference TRBV15 and TRBJ1-2, is as follows: DAMVIQNPRYQVTQFGKPVTLSCSQTLNHNVMYWYQQKSSQAPKLLFHYYDKDFNNEADTPDNFQSRRPNTSFCFLDIRSPGLGDTAMYLCATSRDLGGANYGYTFGSGTRLTVV.

This clonotype was observed at least ten times. This rearrangement joins TRBV20-1 to TRBJ2-2, with 10 nucleotides matching TRBD1. The junction had 7 bases not matched to a gene; V was cut back by 3 bases and J by 6 bases. Per the germline V gene, CDR1 is DFQATT and CDR2 is SNEGSKA (reference sequence). The CDR3 is 15 amino acids. The CDR3, as DNA: TGCAGTGCTAGGGTGACAGGGGGCTCGGCCGGGGAGCTGTTTTTT. Protein sequence: CSARVTGGSAGELFF.

This clonotype was counted between two and nine times. The chain carries TRBV5-1 and TRBJ2-6; no definite D call. CDR1 is SGHRS, CDR2 YFSETQ, per germline. V lost 0 bases and J lost 0, with 13 bases in between. CDR3 length: 18 amino acids. In DNA, the CDR3 is TGCGCCAGCAGCTTGGAGGTAGGGCTTTACTCTGGGGCCAACGTCCTGACTTTC. Its translation: CASSLEVGLYSGANVLTF. Filled out from reference TRBV5-1 and TRBJ2-6, the complete variable domain reads KAGVTQTPRYLIKTRGQQVTLSCSPISGHRSVSWYQQTPGQGLQFLFEYFSETQRNKGNFPGRFSGRQFSNSRSEMNVSTLELGDSALYLCASSLEVGLYSGANVLTFGAGSRLTVL.

This clonotype was observed many times. V usage is TRBV10-3 and J usage is TRBJ2-3; TRBD2 matches 14 bases. J was trimmed by 10 bases and V by 10 bases; bases with no gene match: 7. This CDR3 spans 13 amino acids. Per the germline V gene, CDR1 is ENHRY and CDR2 is SYGVKD. This CDR3 reads CATGLAGGPAQYF. The CDR3 bases are TGTGCCACCGGACTAGCGGGAGGCCCCGCGCAGTATTTT.

This clonotype was counted ten times or more. J is TRBJ1-1 and V is TRBV5-1; a possible D gene is TRBD1 (5 bases). Germline V gene sequence: CDR1 SGHRS, CDR2 YFSETQ. With 7 bases removed from V and 3 bases from J, the gap between germline ends came to 16 bases. The CDR3 runs 14 residues. In DNA form, the CDR3 reads TGCGCCAGCCAGGGAAGCCCGAGGGACACTGAAGCTTTCTTT. It specifies CASQGSPRDTEAFF.

In its sample, this clonotype was seen many times. The chain uses TRBV5-1 and TRBJ1-1; no reliable D call. This CDR3 has 14 amino acids. CDR1 and CDR2 (germline): SGHRS, YFSETQ. Trimming stripped 2 bases from V and 3 bases from J, with 11 bases between. CDR3 bases: TGCGCCAGCAGCTTATGGGGTCCGGACACTGAAGCTTTCTTT. Translating gives CASSLWGPDTEAFF.

This clonotype occurred many times. The V and J genes are TRBV12-3 or TRBV12-4 and TRBJ2-7; D might be TRBD1 (5 bases). The CDR3 sequence is 15 residues long. V lost 8 bases and J lost 4, with 21 bases in between. The chain's CDR3 is CASANSLGAGYEQYF. The CDR3 DNA reads as TGTGCCAGCGCAAACTCGCTAGGGGCAGGATACGAGCAGTACTTC.

This clonotype was counted at least ten times. The CDR3 DNA reads TGCGCCAGCAGCTTGATGACAGGGGGGACCACTGAAGCTTTCTTT. Protein sequence: CASSLMTGGTTEAFF. This rearrangement joins TRBV5-1 to TRBJ1-1, with 9 bases that match TRBD1. CDR1 and CDR2 from the germline V gene are SGHRS and YFSETQ. The CDR3 spans 15 residues. The junction had 5 bases not matched to a gene; V was cut back by 1 base and J by 4 bases.

This clonotype appeared many times. The chain links TRBV7-8 to TRBJ2-3; D is possibly TRBD1 (6 bases). CDR3 length: 14 amino acids. With 6 bases removed from V and 2 bases from J, the gap between germline ends came to 12 bases. The germline V gene has CDR1 SGHVS and CDR2 FQNEAQ. The CDR3 bases are TGTGCCAGCAGTCAGGGGACCTTCACAGATACGCAGTATTTT. Protein sequence: CASSQGTFTDTQYF.

This clonotype was picked up many times. The chain has TRBV5-1 and TRBJ2-1; 10 nucleotides align to TRBD2. The trim removed 4 bases at V and 0 bases at J, leaving 4 bases unmatched. Germline V gene sequence: CDR1 SGHRS, CDR2 YFSETQ. This CDR3 region has 16 residues. The CDR3 loop reads CASSDPSGGSYNEQFF. The CDR3 coding sequence is TGCGCCAGCAGCGACCCTAGCGGGGGCTCCTACAATGAGCAGTTCTTC.

The table lists this clonotype with many counts. The rearrangement links TRBV7-9 to TRBJ2-3, with D possibly being TRBD1 (5 bases). V shed 1 base and J shed 0 bases, with 11 bases lying between them. Germline CDR1 and CDR2: SEHNR and FQNEAQ (reference sequence). This CDR3 contains 16 residues. This CDR3 reads CASSLVTGPSTDTQYF. Here the CDR3 DNA reads TGTGCCAGCAGCTTAGTTACAGGCCCTAGCACAGATACGCAGTATTTT.

Ten or more counts support this clonotype. This chain uses TRBV20-1 with TRBJ1-1; no definite D call. Germline V CDR1 and CDR2: DFQATT, SNEGSKA (reference sequence). The CDR3 has 12 residues. Trimming shortened V by 6 bases and J by 2 bases, and 10 bases separated the two germline ends. The CDR3 bases are TGCAGTGCCGCAACACACAACACTGAAGCTTTCTTT. Amino acid sequence: CSAATHNTEAFF.

This clonotype was detected many times. The chain recombines TRBV20-1 with TRBJ2-1; 13 bases match TRBD2. Germline CDR1 is DFQATT and CDR2 is SNEGSKA (reference sequence). J was trimmed by 10 bases and V by 3 bases; bases with no gene match: 9. This CDR3 spans 15 amino acids. DNA for the CDR3: TGCAGTGCTAGCACTACTAGCGGGAGGGTTGGCGAGCAGTTCTTC. Protein product: CSASTTSGRVGEQFF.

This clonotype was found many times. The rearrangement uses TRBV5-1 and TRBJ1-1; TRBD1 matches 10 bases. Losses at the gene ends were 4 bases for V and 1 base for J; bases not matched to a gene: 13. Germline-derived CDR1 and CDR2 are SGHRS and YFSETQ. CDR3 size: 18 residues. CDR3 sequence (DNA): TGCGCCAGCAGCCCAGGGACAGGGGCATGGGATACGAACACTGAAGCTTTCTTT. Translating gives CASSPGTGAWDTNTEAFF.

The gene calls are TRBV12-3 or TRBV12-4 and TRBJ1-1; D uncertain. V lost 2 bases, J lost 7 bases, and 11 bases lay in between. CDR3 length: 13 amino acids. For the CDR3, the DNA is TGTGCCAGCAGTTTAAATAGGGTGGGTGAAGCTTTCTTT. Amino acids: CASSLNRVGEAFF.